This T cell receptor beta chain came from a study of regulatory T cells in long-lasting Graves disease. To note about this clonotype: Its antigen remains unknown.

The sample's time point: newly diagnosed GD, antithyroid drugs for less than 3 months. PBMC-extracted RNA yielded the TCR library. Arm-PCR with iRepertoire HTBI primers amplified the CDR3 regions for these TCR beta libraries. TCRdb analysed the multiplex PCR reads with MiXCR anew, one entry per CDR3 protein. The table lists about 440,000 distinct CDR3 sequences, about 16% of them singletons, with around 23% in the top ten. Trimming took 1 base from V and 7 from J, leaving 7 bases between them. CDR3 length equals 12 residues. CDR1 is LGHNT and CDR2 is FRNRAP in the germline V gene. Study findings and constraints: Patients with persistent disease shared 2,741 public clonotypes, outpacing the 966 shared by new patients. Patients with persistent Graves' had lower TCR diversity than newly diagnosed patients. Favoring TRBV28, TRBJ1-2 and TRBJ2-5 was a feature seen in persistent disease.

These data were also filed under a second study, of T cells in Graves' hyperthyroidism and ophthalmopathy. Turning to that study: Patients were excluded because of uncontrolled infection, other autoimmune disease, pregnancy or lactation.

The receptor comes from a woman between 18 and 29 years old with Graves disease. The rearrangement joins TRBV12-5 to TRBJ1-1; D remains unclear. The starting material was peripheral blood mononuclear cells (PBMCs), obtained at new diagnosis, from a patient treated with antithyroid drugs. The CDR3 DNA is TGTGCTAGTGGTTTGGACACTCTTGAAGCTTTCTTT. Protein product: CASGLDTLEAFF.